This TCR beta chain was documented in a study of cytomegalovirus exposure and HLA in healthy donors. Assay: immunoSEQ multiplex PCR; the TCRdb copy retains only in-frame clones and omits some. This sample has about 260,000 clones; 90% occur once, and the top ten carry around 3.1%. Germline V CDR1 and CDR2: SGHRS, YFSETQ. V was clipped by 0 bases and J by 0 bases; unmatched bases: 2. CDR3 size: 19 residues. The sample consisted of PBMCs. The TCR was taken from a woman aged 25-40 years in good health and CMV-seronegative. The V gene is TRBV5-1, the J gene TRBJ2-2, with TRBD2 matching 16 bases. This chain's CDR3 is CASSLAGLAGGPNTGELFF. The CDR3 DNA reads as TGCGCCAGCAGCTTGGCGGGACTAGCGGGAGGGCCGAACACCGGGGAGCTGTTTTTT.